These T cell receptor beta chains were read from a single sample in a study of T cell changes during pregnancy in multiple sclerosis. TCRdb keeps only in-frame clones here, not all; method: immunoSEQ multiplex PCR. The sample holds over 45,000 clones, approximately 90% seen once. Specimen: peripheral blood, collected in the first trimester of pregnancy. The receptors originated from a female donor with multiple sclerosis, enrolled in a pregnancy study. Each CDR3 is given with its conserved first and last residue. Each record gives: V gene, J gene, D gene, CDR3 protein, CDR3 DNA. A D gene is named only where the DNA matches it firmly.

v_gene: TRBV7-9; j_gene: TRBJ2-6; d_gene: NA; CDR3aa: CASSLHRHSGANVLTF; CDR3nt: TGTGCCAGCAGCCTTCACCGACACTCTGGGGCCAACGTCCTGACTTTC
v_gene: TRBV10-3; j_gene: TRBJ1-3; d_gene: TRBD1; CDR3aa: CAIRQGSGNTIYF; CDR3nt: TGTGCCATCAGACAGGGGTCCGGAAACACCATATATTTT
v_gene: TRBV7-9; j_gene: TRBJ1-1; d_gene: NA; CDR3aa: CASSLVLRDTEAFF; CDR3nt: TGTGCCAGCAGCTTAGTGTTGAGGGACACTGAAGCTTTCTTT
v_gene: TRBV6-4; j_gene: TRBJ2-1; d_gene: TRBD2; CDR3aa: CASSEDSGSYNEQFF; CDR3nt: TGTGCCAGCAGTGAGGATAGCGGGAGTTACAATGAGCAGTTCTTC
v_gene: TRBV18; j_gene: TRBJ2-2; d_gene: NA; CDR3aa: CASSPLTGTNTGELFF; CDR3nt: TGTGCCAGCTCACCGCTTACAGGAACGAACACCGGGGAGCTGTTTTTT
v_gene: TRBV6-4; j_gene: TRBJ2-3; d_gene: NA; CDR3aa: CASSLESGGTDTQYF; CDR3nt: TGTGCCAGCAGTCTCGAATCAGGGGGCACAGATACGCAGTATTTT
v_gene: TRBV29-1; j_gene: TRBJ1-4; d_gene: TRBD1; CDR3aa: CSVGQGLNEKLFF; CDR3nt: TGCAGCGTGGGACAGGGATTGAATGAAAAACTGTTTTTT
v_gene: TRBV7-2; j_gene: TRBJ2-1; d_gene: TRBD2; CDR3aa: CASSPSGGTYNEQFF; CDR3nt: TGTGCCAGCAGCCCCTCCGGGGGGACTTACAATGAGCAGTTCTTC
v_gene: TRBV18; j_gene: TRBJ1-2; d_gene: NA; CDR3aa: CASSPPSVDYGYTF; CDR3nt: TGTGCCAGCTCACCACCTTCAGTGGACTATGGCTACACCTTC
v_gene: TRBV5-4; j_gene: TRBJ1-1; d_gene: NA; CDR3aa: CASSLAGENTEAFF; CDR3nt: TGTGCCAGCAGCTTGGCCGGGGAGAACACTGAAGCTTTCTTT
v_gene: TRBV11-1; j_gene: TRBJ2-7; d_gene: NA; CDR3aa: CASSLEDQGSTIEQYF; CDR3nt: TGTGCCAGCAGCTTAGAAGACCAGGGTTCTACCATCGAGCAGTACTTC
v_gene: TRBV7-2; j_gene: TRBJ1-2; d_gene: NA; CDR3aa: CASSLYTGPDTF; CDR3nt: TGTGCCAGCAGCCTTTATACAGGGCCAGACACCTTC
v_gene: TRBV7-3; j_gene: TRBJ1-2; d_gene: NA; CDR3aa: CASSAGGDYGYTF; CDR3nt: TGTGCCAGCAGCGCCGGGGGTGACTATGGCTACACCTTC
v_gene: TRBV19; j_gene: TRBJ1-1; d_gene: NA; CDR3aa: CASRPRLDTEAFF; CDR3nt: TGTGCCAGTAGGCCCCGACTAGACACTGAAGCTTTCTTT
v_gene: TRBV7-2; j_gene: TRBJ1-2; d_gene: TRBD1; CDR3aa: CASSWGQGTYGYTF; CDR3nt: TGTGCCAGCAGCTGGGGACAGGGAACCTATGGCTACACCTTC
v_gene: TRBV7-9; j_gene: TRBJ2-7; d_gene: NA; CDR3aa: CASSLGDNYEQYF; CDR3nt: TGTGCCAGCAGCTTAGGGGACAACTACGAGCAGTACTTC
v_gene: TRBV13; j_gene: TRBJ1-1; d_gene: NA; CDR3aa: CASQGFGTEAFF; CDR3nt: TGTGCCAGCCAGGGTTTTGGCACTGAAGCTTTCTTT
v_gene: TRBV29-1; j_gene: TRBJ1-2; d_gene: TRBD1; CDR3aa: CSVAQGAGGYTF; CDR3nt: TGCAGCGTTGCCCAGGGGGCCGGTGGCTACACCTTC
v_gene: TRBV5-1; j_gene: TRBJ1-1; d_gene: TRBD1; CDR3aa: CASRLGTGNAEAFF; CDR3nt: TGCGCCAGCAGGCTCGGGACAGGGAACGCTGAAGCTTTCTTT
v_gene: TRBV5-4; j_gene: TRBJ2-3; d_gene: NA; CDR3aa: CASSPGADTQYF; CDR3nt: TGTGCCAGCAGCCCAGGGGCAGATACGCAGTATTTT
v_gene: TRBV27; j_gene: TRBJ1-2; d_gene: NA; CDR3aa: CASSFTGAPKRRYGYTF; CDR3nt: TGTGCCAGCAGTTTCACAGGAGCCCCAAAAAGAAGATATGGCTACACCTTC
v_gene: TRBV9; j_gene: TRBJ2-7; d_gene: NA; CDR3aa: CASSGQGHSLLSEQYF; CDR3nt: TGTGCCAGCAGCGGTCAGGGCCACTCACTTCTTTCCGAGCAGTACTTC
v_gene: TRBV6-6; j_gene: TRBJ1-5; d_gene: NA; CDR3aa: CASSSQSGRNQPQHF; CDR3nt: TGTGCCAGCAGCTCTCAGTCTGGGCGCAATCAGCCCCAGCATTTT
v_gene: TRBV18; j_gene: TRBJ1-1; d_gene: NA; CDR3aa: CASSPPGQLNTEAFF; CDR3nt: TGTGCCAGCTCACCACCAGGACAGCTGAACACTGAAGCTTTCTTT
v_gene: TRBV6-1; j_gene: TRBJ2-5; d_gene: TRBD1; CDR3aa: CASSGWGTGGLVDRETQYF; CDR3nt: TGTGCCAGCAGTGGGTGGGGGACAGGGGGCCTAGTTGATCGAGAGACCCAGTACTTC
v_gene: TRBV6-1; j_gene: TRBJ1-1; d_gene: NA; CDR3aa: CAGGGEMNTEAFF; CDR3nt: TGTGCCGGGGGAGGGGAGATGAACACTGAAGCTTTCTTT